A single sample is the source of the 2 T cell receptor beta chains below, sequenced in a study of cytomegalovirus exposure and HLA in healthy donors. Assay: immunoSEQ multiplex PCR; the TCRdb copy retains only in-frame clones and omits some. The repertoire holds about 120,000 clones, with approximately 92% as singletons. Sequencing was done on a sample of PBMCs. These TCRs come from a woman under 30 in good health and CMV-seronegative.

The chain couples TRBV5-4 to TRBJ2-7; TRBD1 matches at 7 bases. This CDR3 spans 14 amino acids. CDR1 and CDR2 (germline): SGHNT, YYREEE (reference sequence). J lost 3 bases, V lost 5 bases, and 8 bases had no gene match. CDR3 region: CASSFDQGDYEQYF. As DNA, the CDR3 is TGTGCCAGCAGTTTTGACCAGGGGGACTACGAGCAGTACTTC.

The rearrangement joins TRBV10-3 to TRBJ2-3; D possibly corresponds to TRBD2 (7 bases). The CDR3 covers 14 residues. The V gene's germline CDR1 is ENHRY and CDR2 SYGVKD. Trimming removed 4 bases at V and 4 bases at J, with 12 bases between. As DNA, the CDR3 is TGTGCCATCAGTGGTGGGGGGGCGGCAGATACGCAGTATTTT. Its translation: CAISGGGAADTQYF.